This TCR beta chain originates from a study of T cells in Graves' hyperthyroidism and ophthalmopathy. General study results and limits: Researchers found most expanded thyroid clonotypes above 0.001 in blood as well. Using 13 V-J features, a model discriminated ophthalmopathy from stable hyperthyroidism. Model output signaled ophthalmopathy a median about seven months ahead of onset.

RNA transcripts yielded amplified TCR beta CDR3 regions. The HTBI primer set was used in a first-round RT-PCR of the TCR CDR3. A single record per CDR3 protein comes from TCRdb applying MiXCR to the multiplex PCR reads. The sample lists roughly 580,000 distinct CDR3 sequences; 46% were seen once. For this clonotype: The antigen remains undetermined.

This CDR3 has 14 residues. Germline CDR1 SNHLY, CDR2 FYNNEI. With 6 bases removed from V and 1 base from J, the gap between germline ends came to 12 bases. The chain uses TRBV2 and TRBJ1-2; D call uncertain. The source material was peripheral blood or thyroid tissue (not recorded which). The sequence derives from a woman aged 18-29 years with Graves' hyperthyroidism. Here the CDR3 reads CASSPPGYNYGYTF. DNA for the CDR3: TGTGCCAGCAGCCCTCCGGGTTATAACTATGGCTACACCTTC.